These 7 T cell receptor beta chains share one sample of origin, sequenced in a study of T cell repertoires in Merkel cell carcinoma (dated by TCRdb to about 2019). The library came from the immunoSEQ multiplex PCR assay. Here the immuneACCESS table is served through TCRdb, limited to in-frame sequences with V and J called. Missing clones are a known gap in these copies; in checked studies unresolved V genes cover under half, and the rest lacks a known reason. In all, the sample holds 15,000 or so clones, and roughly four fifths of those were seen once. Together, the top ten hold about 15% of the sample. Sample: tumor tissue. Every receptor here comes from an adult with Merkel cell carcinoma.

The chain employs TRBV7-2 and TRBJ2-3; TRBD1 matches at 8 bases. The ends lost 8 bases at V and 1 base at J; junction bases unmatched: 2. The length of the CDR3 is 13 residues. CDR1 is SGHTA, CDR2 FQGNSA, per germline. The CDR3 DNA reads TGTGCCAGCGGACAGGGACGCACAGATACGCAGTATTTT. Amino acid sequence: CASGQGRTDTQYF.

CDR3 in amino acids: CASSLAQGSETQYF. CDR3 in DNA: TGTGCCAGCAGCTTAGCCCAGGGCTCGGAGACCCAGTACTTC. The V call is TRBV11-1, the J call TRBJ2-5; a weak D match, TRBD1 (5 bases). V was pared by 0 bases and J by 5 bases, with 10 bases between. This CDR3 has 14 residues. Germline loops: CDR1 SGHAT, CDR2 FQDESV (reference sequence).

Here the CDR3 DNA reads TGTGCCAGCAGCGGACAGGAGAATCAGCCCCAGCATTTT. Translated, it gives CASSGQENQPQHF. The chain carries TRBV6-6 and TRBJ1-5; 7 positions match TRBD1. The CDR3 contains 13 residues. Trimming cost V 6 bases and J 4 bases; bases outside gene matches: 3. Germline CDR1 MNHNY, CDR2 SVGAGI (reference sequence).

This clone is judged large. The V gene is TRBV19, the J gene TRBJ2-1, with D maybe TRBD2 (6 bases). The CDR3 contains 16 residues. V lost 3 bases to trimming and J lost 0 bases, with 12 bases between them. CDR1 and CDR2 from the germline V gene are LNHDA and SQIVND (reference sequence). CDR3 DNA sequence: TGTGCCAGTAGTATTGATGTGGGAGGCTCCTACAATGAGCAGTTCTTC. This translates into CASSIDVGGSYNEQFF.

This chain connects TRBV5-4 to TRBJ2-5; TRBD2 matches 11 bases. Germline CDR1 SGHNT, CDR2 YYREEE (reference sequence). V lost 4 bases, J lost 6 bases, and 8 bases stayed unmatched. There are 15 residues in the CDR3. CDR3 residues: CASSRFSGGEKTQYF. DNA for the CDR3: TGTGCCAGCAGCCGATTTAGCGGGGGGGAGAAGACCCAGTACTTC.

Concerning this clone itself: Other DNA sequences in this specimen translate into the identical CDR3. The chain is built from TRBV19 and TRBJ2-2; no firm D call. The CDR3 sequence is 14 residues long. Germline CDR1 LNHDA, CDR2 SQIVND (reference sequence). The ends were cut back, 2 bases at V and 1 base at J, with 5 bases in the middle. The CDR3: CASSILGNTGELFF. CDR3 DNA sequence: TGTGCCAGTAGTATACTCGGGAACACCGGGGAGCTGTTTTTT.

The chain joins TRBV29-1 to TRBJ1-2; possible D gene TRBD1, 5 bases. This CDR3 comprises 14 residues. Trimming took off 6 bases at V and 2 bases at J, with 16 bases between the two ends. Germline CDR1 is SQVTM and CDR2 is ANQGSEA. CDR3 sequence reads: CSVQTGRGNYGYTF. In nucleotides, the CDR3 is TGCAGCGTCCAGACGGGGCGCGGGAACTATGGCTACACCTTC.